This TCR beta chain derives from a study of blood T cell repertoires in COVID-19. In the study overall: T cells, B-cell-depleted T cells, or PBMCs provided the cDNA or gDNA that served as material.

As processed by the authors: Amplification with reference gene primers provided the estimates of nucleated cell counts. Clones were sequenced by immunoSEQ multiplex PCR, and TCRdb holds only the in-frame ones, with some missing. V, J and clone size derive from that table, while D and trimming were established from the DNA sequence. This sample yields tens of thousands of clones, of which approximately 88% are seen a single time; more than 4.5% belongs to the top ten. The TCR comes from a man aged 60-69 years with acute or convalescent COVID-19. The specimen sequenced was peripheral blood.

CDR3 bases: TGTGCCAGCAGCTTAAGGGACAGCTCTGGAAACACCATATATTTT. It codes for CASSLRDSSGNTIYF. The chain links TRBV11-1 to TRBJ1-3; 7 bases align to TRBD1. The CDR3 spans 15 residues. Germline CDR1 reads SGHAT; CDR2 reads FQDESV (reference sequence). V lost 2 bases to trimming and J lost 0 bases; unmatched junction nucleotides: 1.